This T cell receptor beta chain was obtained from a study of T cell responses to AZD1222 COVID-19 vaccine (dated by TCRdb to the early 2020s). Some background on the complete study: AZD1222 recipients whose second dose came at about 4 weeks and those whose second dose came at about 12 weeks were combined into one group, since spike-specific TCR depth and breadth did not differ between the two schedules. A total of 233 trial participants underwent TCR sequencing, of whom some 210 received two doses of AZD1222 and about 26 received two doses of the MenACWY control vaccine. Enrollment into the trials was organized by age into subgroups of 18-55, 56-69 and 70-plus years, and those subgroups contained roughly 150, 30 and 60 TCR-sequenced participants, respectively. Study-wide findings and limitations: Participants were mostly white British, with more females than males. The authors suggested clonal diversity may have been underestimated. Conclusions about previously exposed vaccinees are limited, since just a handful of AZD1222 recipients were seropositive for SARS-CoV-2 at baseline. Because no day 14 peak-response samples were available, the repertoires could be characterized only after the peak T cell response. In the small 56-69-year group, the increase in depth fell short of significance, most likely because of low power. After two AZD1222 doses, both the breadth and the depth of spike-specific TCRs were significantly higher than at day 0 and than in MenACWY recipients. Reportedly, almost half of the unique spike-specific TCRs recognized epitopes lying outside the regions that are mutated in the B.1.351 and B.1.1.7 variants. The vaccine-associated CD4 TCRs covered the entire spike protein, and the dominant responses fell in regions 160-218 and 743-854.

V gives up 5 bases and J gives up 8 bases, and the segment between their germline ends measures 9 bases. Including the terminal cysteine and phenylalanine, the CDR3 comprises 11 residues. The read is trimmed to its CDR3 DNA, 33 bases read in frame from base 1. In the germline V gene, CDR1 corresponds to SNHLY and CDR2 to FYNNEI. This specimen's time point label, per the study, means: baseline before first vaccination. The vaccinee samples were drawn from two UK trials, COV001 and COV002, one of which was a single-blind randomized controlled phase 2/3 trial testing AZD1222 (ChAdOx1 nCoV-19) in healthy adults. Trial participant PBMC samples were collected at day 0 and day 28 after the second dose for TCRbeta chain sequencing. Of note for this clone: Its antigen is currently not known. No base qualities exist here, and no much larger clone lies one base off it.

The CDR3 regions of human TCRbeta chains were analyzed by immunosequencing. Regarding the original processing steps: TCRs in the repertoires were compared against a reference library of SARS-CoV-2-specific TCRs that had been generated with the MIRA antigen-specificity platform. Breadth meant the fraction of unique TCRs that were SARS-CoV-2-associated, whereas depth meant the fraction of total T cells that were SARS-CoV-2-associated. Using the MIRA data, each spike-specific TCR was mapped to the spike region that the TCR reacts to and placed in a CD4 or CD8 class. Log10-transformed breadth and depth values were compared by one-way ANOVA with Sidak's multiple comparisons tests. TCRdb stores this immuneACCESS table with in-frame sequences only. Part of the clones is absent; in the studies checked, under half of the shortfall reflects unresolved V genes, and no reason is known for the rest. From that table come the V and J calls and clone size; the DNA was used to work out D and trimming. The sample data list some 89,000 clones, and around nine tenths of these were observed just once. The ten largest account for 2% to 2.5% of the sample.

This chain is built from TRBV2 and TRBJ1-1; no confident D gene assignment can be made. Source: peripheral blood, taken on day 0 of AZD1222 vaccination. This sequence was found in an adult in good health. The nucleotides are TGTGCCAGCAGTTTCAAGGAGGAAGCTTTCTTT. Translated, it reads CASSFKEEAFF.